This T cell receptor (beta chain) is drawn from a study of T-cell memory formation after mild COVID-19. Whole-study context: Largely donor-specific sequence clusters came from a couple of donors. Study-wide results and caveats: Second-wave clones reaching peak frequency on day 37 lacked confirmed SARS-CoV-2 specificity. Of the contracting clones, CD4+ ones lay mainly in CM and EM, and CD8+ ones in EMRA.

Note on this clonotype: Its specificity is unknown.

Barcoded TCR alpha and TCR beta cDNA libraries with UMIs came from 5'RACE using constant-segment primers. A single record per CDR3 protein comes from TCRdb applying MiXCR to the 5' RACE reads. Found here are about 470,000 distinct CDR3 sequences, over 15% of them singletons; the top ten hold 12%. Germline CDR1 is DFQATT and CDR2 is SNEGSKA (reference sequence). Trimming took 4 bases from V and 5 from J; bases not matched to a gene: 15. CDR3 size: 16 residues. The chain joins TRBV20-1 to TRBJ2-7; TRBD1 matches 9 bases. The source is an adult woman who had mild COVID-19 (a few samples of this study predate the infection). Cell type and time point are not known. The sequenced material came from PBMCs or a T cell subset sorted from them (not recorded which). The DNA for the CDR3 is TGCAGTGCTATAAGGGGGGGCACAGGGGGCCAAAACGAGCAGTACTTC. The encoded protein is CSAIRGGTGGQNEQYF.